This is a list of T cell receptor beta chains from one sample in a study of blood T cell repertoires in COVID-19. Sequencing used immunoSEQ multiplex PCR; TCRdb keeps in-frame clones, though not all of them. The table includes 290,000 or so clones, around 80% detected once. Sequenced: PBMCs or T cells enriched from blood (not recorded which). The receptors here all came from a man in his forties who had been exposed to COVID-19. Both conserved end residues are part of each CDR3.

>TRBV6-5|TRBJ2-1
CATPLAAANNEQFF
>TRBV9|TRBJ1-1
CASSGSTTEAFF
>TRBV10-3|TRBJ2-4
CAISESGGGFRPNIQYF
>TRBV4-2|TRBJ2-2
CASSQGAGAGTGELFF
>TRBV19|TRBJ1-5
CASSMAGGTINQPQHF
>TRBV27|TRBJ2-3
CASRGYGSTDTQYF
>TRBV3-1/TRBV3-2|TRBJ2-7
CASSQVSGSFTEQYF
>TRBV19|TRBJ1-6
CASTPSDRRYGPLHF
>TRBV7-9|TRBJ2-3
CASSLKVRVAGVADTQYF
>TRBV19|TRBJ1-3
CASSIRGARSGNTIYF
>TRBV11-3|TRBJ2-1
CASSPRLATEQFF
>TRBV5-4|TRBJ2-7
CASSSSGSYEQYF
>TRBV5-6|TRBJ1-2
CASSSIDRGLYGYTF
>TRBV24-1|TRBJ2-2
CATSDPRDRGTGELFF
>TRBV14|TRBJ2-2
CASSQDRPQGITGELFF
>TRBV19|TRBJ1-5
CASKEAMSNQPQHF
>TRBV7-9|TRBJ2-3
CASSLGGSLIDTQYF